This entry lists 18 T cell receptor beta chains sequenced from one sample in a study of cytomegalovirus exposure and HLA in healthy donors. Researchers ran the PCR with 60 Vbeta and 13 Jbeta primers. Method: immunoSEQ multiplex PCR; TCRdb's copy keeps in-frame clones and lacks some. The data show roughly 120,000 clones, with around 84% seen just once and under 3% held by the top ten. The sequencing sample was made of PBMCs. These receptors all come from a woman younger than 30 in good health and CMV-seropositive.

The chain combines TRBV19 with TRBJ2-4; the D gene is possibly TRBD1 (6 bases). This CDR3 has 15 amino acids. The germline V gene encodes CDR1 LNHDA and CDR2 SQIVND (reference sequence). The ends were cut back, 6 bases at V and 2 bases at J, with 14 bases in the middle. This CDR3 is CASRIGGVSKNIQYF. The CDR3 DNA reads as TGTGCCAGTAGAATTGGGGGCGTCTCCAAAAACATTCAGTACTTC.

This clone was recorded only once. The rearrangement joins TRBV30 to TRBJ1-2, with 12 bases aligning to TRBD1. This CDR3 has 14 amino acids. Germline V CDR1 and CDR2: GTSNPN, SVGIG (reference sequence). J lost 6 bases, V lost 1 base, and 3 bases had no gene match. CDR3 DNA: TGTGCCTGGAGTGAGGGACAGGGGGCGCATGGCTACACCTTC. Amino acids: CAWSEGQGAHGYTF.

The gene calls are TRBV5-6 and TRBJ1-1; TRBD1 matches 8 bases. CDR3 length: 14 amino acids. Germline V gives CDR1 SGHDT, CDR2 YYEEEE. V was pared by 3 bases and J by 0 bases, with 1 base of the junction left unmatched. The CDR3 reads CASSSGQVNTEAFF. As DNA, the CDR3 is TGTGCCAGCAGCTCGGGACAGGTGAACACTGAAGCTTTCTTT.

The rearrangement joins TRBV6-1 to TRBJ1-1, with D perhaps TRBD1 (5 bases). The CDR3 contains 13 residues. Trimming stripped 1 base from V and 12 bases from J, with 15 bases between. Germline values: CDR1 MNHNS, CDR2 SASEGT. CDR3: CASSEGSGRRTFF. The DNA for the CDR3 is TGTGCCAGCAGTGAAGGTTCAGGGAGGAGGACTTTCTTT.

Notes on this clone: One end of the junction does not line up with germline, which may come from a read error. V usage is TRBV7-9 and J usage is TRBJ2-7; TRBD1 aligns across 8 bases. CDR1 is SEHNR and CDR2 is FQNEAQ in the germline V gene (reference sequence). There are 16 residues in the CDR3. The CDR3 region has the DNA TGTTCCAGCAGCTTAGTGTGGTCAGGGGGCGATTACGAGCAGTACTTC. Encoded protein: CSSSLVWSGGDYEQYF.

The V call is TRBV29-1, the J call TRBJ2-7, with 7 bases identical to TRBD2. Germline V gene data show CDR1 as SQVTM and CDR2 as ANQGSEA. This CDR3 comprises 13 residues. The V gene end was trimmed by 7 bases and the J gene end by 4 bases; junction bases not matched to a gene: 10. The CDR3 bases are TGCAGCGCGACCTGGGGCGGGAGATACGAGCAGTACTTC. Amino acid sequence: CSATWGGRYEQYF.

The V gene is TRBV9, the J gene TRBJ2-1; 9 nucleotides agree with TRBD2. This CDR3 has 15 amino acids. The V segment lost 3 bases and the J segment 4 bases; nucleotides outside the gene matches: 5. Germline V gives CDR1 SGDLS, CDR2 YYNGEE. The CDR3 nucleotides read TGTGCCAGCAGCGGGGGTAGCGGGGGATACAATGAGCAGTTCTTC. This encodes CASSGGSGGYNEQFF. Full variable domain (rest looked up from reference TRBV9 and TRBJ2-1): DSGVTQTPKHLITATGQRVTLRCSPRSGDLSVYWYQQSLDQGLQFLIQYYNGEERAKGNILERFSAQQFPDLHSELNLSSLELGDSALYFCASSGGSGGYNEQFFGPGTRLTVL.

The V gene is TRBV30, the J gene TRBJ2-1, with 7 bases lining up with TRBD2. The germline CDR1 and CDR2 sequences are GTSNPN and SVGIG (reference sequence). With V trimmed by 1 base and J by 1 base, 4 bases remained unmatched. This CDR3 region has 15 residues. The chain's CDR3 is CAWSGGGQSYNEQFF. The CDR3 DNA reads TGTGCCTGGAGTGGGGGAGGGCAATCCTACAATGAGCAGTTCTTC.

The rearrangement uses TRBV7-9 and TRBJ1-1, with D hard to call. Trimming took off 5 bases at V and 11 bases at J, with 12 bases between the two ends. The CDR3 covers 11 residues. Germline CDR1 SEHNR, CDR2 FQNEAQ (reference sequence). The CDR3 DNA follows: TGTGCCAGCAGCCCCGGACTCGGGGCTTTCTTT. Translation: CASSPGLGAFF.

This rearrangement joins TRBV29-1 to TRBJ2-5, with a weak D call TRBD1 (5 bases). This CDR3 has 13 residues. The V end lost 4 bases, the J end lost 1 base, and 10 bases lay between the germline ends. CDR1 SQVTM and CDR2 ANQGSEA come from the germline V gene. The CDR3 is CSVADRIQETQYF. CDR3 coding DNA: TGCAGCGTTGCCGACAGAATCCAAGAGACCCAGTACTTC. The variable domain in full, with the rest retrieved from reference TRBV29-1 and TRBJ2-5, is SAVISQKPSRDICQRGTSLTIQCQVDSQVTMMFWYRQQPGQSLTLIATANQGSEATYESGFVIDKFPISRPNLTFSTLTVSNMSPEDSSIYLCSVADRIQETQYFGPGTRLLVL.

This sequence joins TRBV30 and TRBJ2-1; D is ambiguous. V dropped 2 bases and J dropped 0 bases, with 8 bases sitting between them. The CDR3 is made up of 14 amino acids. Germline V gives CDR1 GTSNPN, CDR2 SVGIG (reference sequence). The chain's CDR3 is CAWSSPSSYNEQFF. CDR3 coding DNA: TGTGCCTGGAGTTCCCCTAGCTCCTACAATGAGCAGTTCTTC.

This clone showed up just a few times. The chain recombines TRBV2 with TRBJ1-2, with no clear D. The germline V gene encodes CDR1 SNHLY and CDR2 FYNNEI. CDR3 length equals 15 residues. Between the trimmed V and J ends, which lost 0 bases and 4 bases, there was a span of 12 bases. The CDR3 DNA is TGTGCCAGCAGTGAAGCGATATCAGGAACCTATGGCTACACCTTC. It translates to CASSEAISGTYGYTF.

The V call is TRBV28, the J call TRBJ2-6; a possible D gene is TRBD1 (6 bases). Trimming removed 6 bases at V and 0 bases at J, with 9 bases between. The CDR3 runs 15 residues. Germline values: CDR1 MDHEN, CDR2 SYDVKM. CDR3 DNA sequence: TGTGCCAGCAGGCTGACAGGCTCTGGGGCCAACGTCCTGACTTTC. This gives the protein CASRLTGSGANVLTF.

V and J are TRBV5-4 and TRBJ1-1, with 10 bases identical to TRBD1. The CDR3 covers 13 residues. Germline V gene data show CDR1 as SGHNT and CDR2 as YYREEE (reference sequence). V lost 4 bases, J lost 7 bases, and 4 bases stayed unmatched. CDR3 residues: CASSKTGGGEAFF. CDR3 DNA: TGTGCCAGCAGCAAGACAGGGGGCGGTGAAGCTTTCTTT.

This rearrangement joins TRBV6-6 to TRBJ1-2; TRBD1 agrees at 8 bases. Germline trimming cut 7 bases from V and 7 bases from J; bases unmatched to any gene: 14. The CDR3 contains 15 residues. Germline V lookup: CDR1 MNHNY, CDR2 SVGAGI (reference sequence). The CDR3 loop is CASTPTGAGGTGYTF. The CDR3 bases are TGTGCCAGCACCCCCACGGGAGCAGGGGGCACTGGCTACACCTTC.

The rearrangement joins TRBV7-9 to TRBJ2-3; 9 bases are shared with TRBD2. V shed 8 bases, J shed 4 bases, and the junction held 10 bases outside the gene matches. The CDR3 runs 15 residues. Germline lookup yields CDR1 SEHNR and CDR2 FQNEAQ (reference sequence). CDR3 sequence reads: CASCTYSGGADTQYF. The CDR3 bases are TGTGCCAGCTGTACGTATAGCGGGGGCGCAGATACGCAGTATTTT.

The J gene is TRBJ1-4, the V gene TRBV30; 7 nucleotides match TRBD1. Germline V gene sequence: CDR1 GTSNPN, CDR2 SVGIG (reference sequence). V lost 5 bases, J lost 5 bases, and 5 bases stayed unmatched. The length of the CDR3 is 13 residues. CDR3 bases: TGTGCCTGGTCGGGACAGAAGAATGAAAAACTGTTTTTT. Its protein product is CAWSGQKNEKLFF.

V gene TRBV4-1 combines with J gene TRBJ1-1; no clear D gene. The CDR3 loop spans 12 amino acids. Trimming took off 0 bases at V and 11 bases at J, with 10 bases between the two ends. Germline V gene sequence: CDR1 MGHRA, CDR2 YSYEKL. In nucleotides, the CDR3 is TGCGCCAGCAGCCAAGAAACACAGCAGGCTTTCTTT. Its protein is CASSQETQQAFF.